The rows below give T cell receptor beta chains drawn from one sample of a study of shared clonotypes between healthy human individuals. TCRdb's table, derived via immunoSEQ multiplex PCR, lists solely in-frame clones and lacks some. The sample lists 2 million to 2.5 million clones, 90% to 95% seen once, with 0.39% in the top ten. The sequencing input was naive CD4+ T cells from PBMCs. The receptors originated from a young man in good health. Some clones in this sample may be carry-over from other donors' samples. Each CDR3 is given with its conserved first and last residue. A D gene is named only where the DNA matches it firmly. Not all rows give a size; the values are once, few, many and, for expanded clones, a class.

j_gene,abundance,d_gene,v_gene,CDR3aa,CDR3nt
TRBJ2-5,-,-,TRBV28,CASFKQETQYF,TGTGCCAGCTTCAAGCAAGAGACCCAGTACTTC
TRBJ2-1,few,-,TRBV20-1,CSASDNEQFF,TGCAGTGCTAGCGACAATGAGCAGTTCTTC
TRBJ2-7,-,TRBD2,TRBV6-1,CASSALTSGYYEQYF,TGTGCCAGCAGTGCGCTGACTAGCGGGTACTACGAGCAGTACTTC
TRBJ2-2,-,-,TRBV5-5,CASSLVGTGELFF,TGTGCCAGCAGCTTGGTGGGGACCGGGGAGCTGTTTTTT
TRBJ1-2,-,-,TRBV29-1,CSVGEGGGDYGYTF,TGCAGCGTTGGGGAAGGGGGAGGGGACTATGGCTACACCTTC
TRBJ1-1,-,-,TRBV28,CASSLMGRKNTEAFF,TGTGCCAGCAGTCTAATGGGACGGAAGAACACTGAAGCTTTCTTT
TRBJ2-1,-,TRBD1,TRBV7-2,CASSLRPGQYHEQFF,TGTGCCAGCAGTCTTAGGCCGGGACAGTATCATGAGCAGTTCTTC
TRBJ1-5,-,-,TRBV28,CASMIWLGQPQHF,TGTGCCAGCATGATTTGGCTCGGTCAGCCCCAGCATTTT
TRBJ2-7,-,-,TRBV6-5,CASRIQAGLEQYF,TGTGCCAGCAGAATACAGGCGGGGCTCGAGCAGTACTTC
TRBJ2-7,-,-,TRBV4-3,CASSRSGAGGYEQYF,TGCGCCAGCAGCCGCAGCGGCGCGGGTGGCTACGAGCAGTACTTC
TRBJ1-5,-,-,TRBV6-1,CASSEEEDQPQHF,TGTGCCAGCAGTGAAGAGGAGGATCAGCCCCAGCATTTT
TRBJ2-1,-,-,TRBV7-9,CASSPRGTVLNEQFF,TGTGCCAGCAGCCCGCGGGGGACAGTACTAAATGAGCAGTTCTTC
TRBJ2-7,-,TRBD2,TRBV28,CASSASGRSSYEQYF,TGTGCCAGCAGTGCTAGCGGAAGGAGCTCCTACGAGCAGTACTTC
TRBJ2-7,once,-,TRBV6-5,CASREVGQPPYEQYF,TGTGCCAGCAGAGAGGTGGGCCAACCCCCCTACGAGCAGTACTTC
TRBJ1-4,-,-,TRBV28,CASWGHLGEKLFF,TGTGCCAGCTGGGGGCACTTAGGTGAAAAACTGTTTTTT
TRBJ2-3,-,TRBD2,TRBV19,CASSFQRESADTQYF,TGTGCCAGTAGTTTCCAGCGGGAGTCGGCAGATACGCAGTATTTT
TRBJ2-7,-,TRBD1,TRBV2,CASSVDRGATYEQYF,TGTGCCAGCAGCGTAGACAGGGGGGCTACCTACGAGCAGTACTTC
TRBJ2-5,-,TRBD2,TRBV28,CASIRPGLAGGIGKTQYF,TGTGCCAGCATCAGACCGGGACTAGCGGGAGGGATCGGGAAGACCCAGTACTTC
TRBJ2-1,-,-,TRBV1,CTSSHFGDRLAVNEQFF,TGCACCAGCAGCCATTTTGGGGATCGACTAGCGGTCAATGAGCAGTTCTTC
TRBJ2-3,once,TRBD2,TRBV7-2,CASSSLLAGTDTQYF,TGTGCCAGCAGCTCACTACTAGCGGGCACAGATACGCAGTATTTT
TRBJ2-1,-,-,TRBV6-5,CASSYGDSYNEQFF,TGTGCCAGCAGTTACGGGGACTCCTACAATGAGCAGTTCTTC
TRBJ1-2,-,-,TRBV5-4,CASSLVHDPGYGYTF,TGTGCCAGCAGCTTGGTACACGATCCGGGGTATGGCTACACCTTC
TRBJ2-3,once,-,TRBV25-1,CASSDQGRGTTDTQYF,TGTGCCAGCAGTGACCAGGGACGGGGGACAACAGATACGCAGTATTTT
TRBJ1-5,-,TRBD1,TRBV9,CASSKGAQQPQHF,TGTGCCAGCAGCAAGGGGGCCCAGCAGCCCCAGCATTTT
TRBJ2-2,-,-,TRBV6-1,CASSEYRRSNTGELFF,TGTGCCAGCAGTGAATATCGGAGATCGAACACCGGGGAGCTGTTTTTT
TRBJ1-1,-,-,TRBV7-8,CASSLSGRVNTEAFF,TGTGCCAGCAGCTTATCGGGACGGGTGAACACTGAAGCTTTCTTT
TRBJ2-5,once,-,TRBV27,CASSYQETQYF,TGTGCCAGCAGTTATCAGGAGACCCAGTACTTC
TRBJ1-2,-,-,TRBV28,CASSTPRSYGYTF,TGTGCCAGCAGTACCCCCCGCTCCTATGGCTACACCTTC